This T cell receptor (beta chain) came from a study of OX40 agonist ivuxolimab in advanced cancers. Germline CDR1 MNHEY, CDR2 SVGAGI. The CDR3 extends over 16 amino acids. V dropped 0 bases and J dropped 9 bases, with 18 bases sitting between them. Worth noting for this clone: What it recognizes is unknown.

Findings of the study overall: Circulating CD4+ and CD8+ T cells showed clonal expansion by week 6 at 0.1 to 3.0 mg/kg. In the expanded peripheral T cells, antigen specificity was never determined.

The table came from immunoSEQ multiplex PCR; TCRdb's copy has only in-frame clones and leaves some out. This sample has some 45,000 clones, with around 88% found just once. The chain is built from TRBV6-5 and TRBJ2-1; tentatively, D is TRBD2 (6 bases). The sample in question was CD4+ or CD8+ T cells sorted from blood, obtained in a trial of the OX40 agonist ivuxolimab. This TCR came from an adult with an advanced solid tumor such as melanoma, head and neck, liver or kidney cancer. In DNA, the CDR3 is TGTGCCAGCAGTTACTCATGGTTCAAGGAGGGTATTGAGCAGTTCTTC. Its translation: CASSYSWFKEGIEQFF.